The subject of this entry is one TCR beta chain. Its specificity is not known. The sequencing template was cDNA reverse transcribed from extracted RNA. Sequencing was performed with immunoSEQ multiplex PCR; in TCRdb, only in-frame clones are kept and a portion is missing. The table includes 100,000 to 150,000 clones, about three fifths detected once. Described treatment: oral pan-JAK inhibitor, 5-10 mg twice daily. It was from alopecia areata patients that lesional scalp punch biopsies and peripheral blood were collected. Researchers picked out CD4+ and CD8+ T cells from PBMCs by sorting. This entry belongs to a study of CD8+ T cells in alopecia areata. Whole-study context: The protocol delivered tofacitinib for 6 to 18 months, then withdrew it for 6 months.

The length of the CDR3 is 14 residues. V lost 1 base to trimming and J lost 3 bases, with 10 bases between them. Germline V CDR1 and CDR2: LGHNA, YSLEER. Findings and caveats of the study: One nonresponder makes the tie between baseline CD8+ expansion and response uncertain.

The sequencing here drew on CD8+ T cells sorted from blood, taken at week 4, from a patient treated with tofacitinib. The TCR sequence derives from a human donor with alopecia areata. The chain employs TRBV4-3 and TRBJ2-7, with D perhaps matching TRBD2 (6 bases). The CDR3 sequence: CASSQGGAGYEQYF. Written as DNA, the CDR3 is TGCGCCAGCAGCCAAGGCGGGGCGGGCTACGAGCAGTACTTC.